This T cell receptor (beta chain) was sequenced in a study of blood T cell repertoires in COVID-19. Assay: immunoSEQ multiplex PCR; the TCRdb copy retains only in-frame clones and omits some. This table holds about 140,000 clones, roughly 84% found once. CDR1 and CDR2 from the germline V gene are SGHAT and FQNNGV. Trimming at V came to 6 bases and at J to 7 bases, leaving 14 bases not matched to a gene. The CDR3 spans 15 residues. The chain uses TRBV11-2 and TRBJ2-5; 7 nucleotides line up with TRBD2. Sequencing was carried out using PBMCs or T cells enriched from blood (not recorded which). This receptor was obtained from a man aged 40-49 years with acute COVID-19. The CDR3 DNA sequence: TGTGCCAGCAGGGACGTCTCCGGGAGGTCAGGGACCCAGTACTTC. Translated, it gives CASRDVSGRSGTQYF. Variable domain in full (rest from reference TRBV11-2 and TRBJ2-5): EAGVAQSPRYKIIEKRQSVAFWCNPISGHATLYWYQQILGQGPKLLIQFQNNGVVDDSQLPKDRFSAERLKGVDSTLKIQPAKLEDSAVYLCASRDVSGRSGTQYFGPGTRLLVL.